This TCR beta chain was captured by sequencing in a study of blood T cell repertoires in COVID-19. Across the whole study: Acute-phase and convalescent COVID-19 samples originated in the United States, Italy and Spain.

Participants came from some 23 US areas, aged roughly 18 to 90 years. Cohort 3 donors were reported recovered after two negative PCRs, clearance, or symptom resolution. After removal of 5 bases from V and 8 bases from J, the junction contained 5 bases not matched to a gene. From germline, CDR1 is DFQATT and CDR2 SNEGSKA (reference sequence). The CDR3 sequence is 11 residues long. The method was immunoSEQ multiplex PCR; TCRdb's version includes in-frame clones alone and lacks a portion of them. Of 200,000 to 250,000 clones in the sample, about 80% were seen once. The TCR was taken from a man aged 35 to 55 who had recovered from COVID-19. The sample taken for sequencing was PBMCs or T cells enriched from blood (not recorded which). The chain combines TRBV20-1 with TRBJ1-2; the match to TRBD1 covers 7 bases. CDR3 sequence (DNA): TGCAGTGCTTTGACAGGGTACGGCTACACCTTC. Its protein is CSALTGYGYTF.